A selection of T cell receptor beta chains follows, all from one sample in a study of monozygotic twins with cystic fibrosis. The protocol was immunoSEQ multiplex PCR, while the TCRdb copy is restricted to in-frame clones and leaves out a portion. The table lists roughly 10,000 clones, approximately 99.4% of them singletons. The sequencing sample was made of blood. The receptors here all came from a man between 18 and 35 years old with cystic fibrosis. Each CDR3 is given with its conserved first and last residue. D genes are given only for firm matches. Clone size is not always given. Where it is, it says once, few, many or a class for expanded clones.

d_call j_call v_call clone_size cdr3_aa cdr3_nt
- TRBJ2-5 TRBV27 - CASSFFGGVEETQYF TGTGCCAGCAGTTTCTTTGGAGGGGTAGAAGAGACCCAGTACTTC
- TRBJ2-1 TRBV19 - CASSIGDRDEQFF TGTGCCAGTAGTATAGGAGACAGAGATGAGCAGTTCTTC
TRBD1 TRBJ2-1 TRBV7-7 - CASSLDRGFTNEQFF TGTGCTAGCAGCTTAGACAGGGGTTTTACCAATGAGCAGTTCTTC
- TRBJ1-2 TRBV5-4 - CASSSRVGGYQGTF TGTGCCAGCAGCTCCCGGGTCGGGGGGTATCAGGGCACCTTC
- TRBJ2-4 TRBV30 - CAWSLARLAKNIQYF TGTGCCTGGAGTTTGGCCAGGCTAGCCAAAAACATTCAGTACTTC
- TRBJ2-5 TRBV5-4 once CASSFLYEETQYF TGTGCCAGCAGCTTTTTGTACGAAGAGACCCAGTACTTC
- TRBJ2-5 TRBV7-8 - CASSLEPRETQYF TGTGCCAGCAGCTTAGAGCCTCGGGAGACCCAGTACTTC
TRBD1 TRBJ2-7 TRBV6-6 - CASSNQGQGGSVEQYF TGTGCCAGCAGTAACCAAGGACAGGGGGGATCGGTCGAGCAGTACTTC
- TRBJ2-2 TRBV9 - CASSVELSLTFTGELFF TGTGCCAGCAGCGTAGAGCTCTCATTAACTTTTACCGGGGAGCTGTTTTTT
- TRBJ2-7 TRBV7-6 - CASGLSPGEQYF TGTGCCAGCGGGCTCTCCCCGGGGGAGCAGTACTTC
- TRBJ2-3 TRBV9 - CASSVNIDTQYF TGTGCCAGCAGCGTAAATATAGATACGCAGTATTTT
TRBD1 TRBJ1-2 TRBV5-4 once CASSGGQGSYGYTF TGTGCCAGCAGCGGAGGACAGGGAAGCTATGGCTACACCTTC
TRBD1 TRBJ2-3 TRBV6-1 - CASSLQGESTDTQYF TGTGCCAGCAGTCTACAGGGGGAGAGCACAGATACGCAGTATTTT
- TRBJ2-7 TRBV6-6 - CASSYSTGDYEQYF TGTGCCAGCAGTTATTCCACGGGGGACTACGAGCAGTACTTC
TRBD2 TRBJ2-3 TRBV28 - CASSRGTSGGPDTQYF TGTGCCAGCAGCCGAGGGACTAGCGGGGGGCCGGATACGCAGTATTTT
TRBD1 TRBJ1-6 TRBV6-1 - CASSEAGRGRSLHF TGTGCCAGCAGTGAAGCGGGCAGGGGGCGATCCCTCCACTTT
- TRBJ1-6 TRBV4-3 - CASSQNIGSPLHF TGCGCCAGCAGCCAAAATATAGGCTCACCCCTCCACTTT
TRBD1 TRBJ2-7 TRBV11-2 - CASSRRTGRIAYEQYF TGTGCCAGCAGCAGACGGACAGGGAGAATTGCATACGAGCAGTACTTC
- TRBJ1-1 TRBV29-1 - CTTISRGVSTEAFF TGCACCACTATCTCCCGGGGGGTGAGCACTGAAGCTTTCTTT
TRBD1 TRBJ2-2 TRBV6-5 - CASRLTGAGELFF TGTGCCAGCAGACTTACAGGGGCCGGGGAGCTGTTTTTT
TRBD2 TRBJ2-3 TRBV2 - CASSRLADSTDTQYF TGTGCCAGCAGTCGGCTAGCGGATAGCACAGATACGCAGTATTTT
- TRBJ1-1 TRBV28 - CASSLGATEAFF TGTGCCAGCAGTTTGGGGGCCACTGAAGCTTTCTTT
TRBD2 TRBJ2-2 TRBV18 - CASLDTSGRNVGELFF TGTGCCAGCCTTGACACTAGCGGGAGGAATGTCGGGGAGCTGTTTTTT
- TRBJ1-1 TRBV29-1 once CSGGGTEAFF TGCAGTGGGGGGGGGACTGAAGCTTTCTTT
TRBD1 TRBJ2-3 TRBV5-1 once CASSYGLGQGPDTQYF TGCGCCAGCAGCTATGGCCTGGGACAGGGGCCAGATACGCAGTATTTT
- TRBJ2-2 TRBV30 - CAWSGVSGGTGELFF TGTGCCTGGAGTGGGGTATCCGGGGGTACCGGGGAGCTGTTTTTT
- TRBJ1-5 TRBV2 - CASSSELPGGYSNQPQHF TGTGCCAGCAGTTCCGAGTTACCGGGGGGATATAGCAATCAGCCCCAGCATTTT
- TRBJ1-1 TRBV11-2 - CASSLEAENTEAFF TGTGCCAGCAGCTTAGAGGCAGAGAACACTGAAGCTTTCTTT
- TRBJ2-1 TRBV9 once CASTQRVENNEQFF TGTGCCAGCACCCAGAGGGTCGAAAACAATGAGCAGTTCTTC
TRBD2 TRBJ2-3 TRBV10-3 - CAIRDSGGPTDTQYF TGTGCCATCAGGGATAGCGGGGGGCCGACAGATACGCAGTATTTT
- TRBJ1-1 TRBV11-2 - CASSAPGAEAFF TGTGCCAGCAGCGCTCCAGGGGCTGAAGCTTTCTTT
- TRBJ2-7 TRBV18 - CASSPGQLNYEQYF TGTGCCAGCTCACCAGGGCAATTAAACTACGAGCAGTACTTC
- TRBJ2-2 TRBV5-4 - CASSLELHTNTGELFF TGTGCCAGCAGCTTGGAACTGCATACGAACACCGGGGAGCTGTTTTTT
- TRBJ2-7 TRBV7-8 - CASSSQGYEQYF TGTGCCAGCAGCTCGCAGGGTTACGAGCAGTACTTC
- TRBJ1-4 TRBV7-9 - CASSFQGNGEKLFF TGTGCCAGCAGCTTTCAGGGGAATGGTGAAAAACTGTTTTTT
- TRBJ2-7 TRBV7-9 - CASSLRKWGSTPENYEQYF TGTGCCAGCAGCTTAAGGAAGTGGGGTTCGACACCAGAAAACTACGAGCAGTACTTC
TRBD1 TRBJ2-4 TRBV5-1 once CASASGTGGSKNIQYF TGCGCCAGCGCCTCCGGGACAGGGGGTTCAAAAAACATTCAGTACTTC